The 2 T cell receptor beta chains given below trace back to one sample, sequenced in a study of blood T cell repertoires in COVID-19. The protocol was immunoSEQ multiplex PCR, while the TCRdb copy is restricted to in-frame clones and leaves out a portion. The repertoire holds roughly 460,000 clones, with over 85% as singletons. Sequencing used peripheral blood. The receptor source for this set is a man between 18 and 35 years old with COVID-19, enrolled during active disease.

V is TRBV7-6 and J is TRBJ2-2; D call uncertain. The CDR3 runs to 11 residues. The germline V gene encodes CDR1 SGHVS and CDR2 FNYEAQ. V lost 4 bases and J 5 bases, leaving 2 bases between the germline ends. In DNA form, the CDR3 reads TGTGCCAGCAGCTCAACCGGGGAGCTGTTTTTT. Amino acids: CASSSTGELFF.

The CDR3, as DNA: TGTGCCAGCAGCGACAACAGGGGGCGGGCCACTGAAGCTTTCTTT. Translated, it gives CASSDNRGRATEAFF. V is TRBV5-8 and J is TRBJ1-1, with TRBD1 matching over 9 bases. The ends lost 4 bases at V and 4 bases at J; junction bases unmatched: 8. Germline assignment: CDR1 SGHTS and CDR2 YDEGEE. The CDR3 is 15 amino acids.